Following are 23 T cell receptor beta chains from one sample sequenced in a study of shared clonotypes between healthy human individuals. Profiled with immunoSEQ multiplex PCR; TCRdb holds only in-frame clones, not every one. The sample comprises a few million clones, more than 80% of which are singletons, and around 0.15% rests with the top ten. The source material was naive CD4+ T cells sorted from blood. Subset noted: CD45RA+ positively selected. The receptors derive from a man aged 18 to 30 in good health.

The genes are TRBV28 and TRBJ1-1, with a possible D match to TRBD1 (6 bases). CDR3 size: 15 residues. Germline V CDR1 and CDR2: MDHEN, SYDVKM. Trimming removed 3 bases from V and 1 base from J, with 12 bases in between. The CDR3 here is CASSFQDRPNTEAFF. The DNA for the CDR3 is TGTGCCAGCAGTTTCCAAGACAGGCCGAACACTGAAGCTTTCTTT.

The rearrangement joins TRBV7-9 to TRBJ2-2; 12 bases match TRBD2. Germline loops: CDR1 SEHNR, CDR2 FQNEAQ (reference sequence). V gave up 2 bases and J gave up 3 bases; unmatched junction bases: 7. The CDR3 runs to 18 residues. CDR3 amino acids: CASSLSSGGARYTGELFF. The CDR3 coding sequence is TGTGCCAGCAGCTTATCTAGCGGGGGGGCCCGATACACCGGGGAGCTGTTTTTT.

This chain links TRBV5-5 with TRBJ2-2, with 7 nucleotides matching TRBD1. The junction had 4 bases not matched to a gene; V was cut back by 4 bases and J by 7 bases. Germline V gene lookup returns CDR1 SGHKS and CDR2 YYEKEE (reference sequence). This CDR3 region has 13 residues. The CDR3 reads CASSRQGGGELFF. Here the CDR3 DNA reads TGTGCCAGCAGCCGACAGGGCGGCGGGGAGCTGTTTTTT.

The rearrangement uses TRBV7-2 and TRBJ1-2; D might be TRBD1 (5 bases). V lost 1 base and J 5 bases, leaving 11 bases between the germline ends. Germline V gene sequence: CDR1 SGHTA, CDR2 FQGNSA. This CDR3 contains 14 residues. The CDR3 sequence is CASSLEGALYGYTF. CDR3 DNA sequence: TGTGCCAGCAGCTTAGAAGGGGCGCTTTATGGCTACACCTTC.

The J gene is TRBJ1-6, the V gene TRBV6-5; 10 nucleotides match TRBD1. This CDR3 region has 15 residues. CDR1 and CDR2 (germline): MNHEY, SVGAGI. Germline trimming cut 1 base from V and 8 bases from J; bases unmatched to any gene: 2. CDR3: CASSYFGTGDSPLHF. The CDR3 bases are TGTGCCAGCAGTTACTTCGGGACAGGGGATTCACCCCTCCACTTT.

The chain's CDR3 is CASSLEGVVAGGDYGYTF. For the CDR3, the DNA is TGTGCCAGCAGCTTAGAAGGAGTGGTAGCAGGGGGCGACTATGGCTACACCTTC. This rearrangement joins TRBV11-1 to TRBJ1-2; 8 nucleotides line up with TRBD1. Trimming removed 1 base from V and 3 bases from J; junction bases left unmatched: 13. Germline-derived CDR1 and CDR2 are SGHAT and FQDESV (reference sequence). This CDR3 has 18 amino acids.

J is TRBJ2-5 and V is TRBV5-1; D is perhaps TRBD1 (6 bases). Trimming left V 1 base short and J 5 bases short, with 12 bases between. This CDR3 contains 14 residues. Germline V gives CDR1 SGHRS, CDR2 YFSETQ. The CDR3, as DNA: TGCGCCAGCAGCTTGTACACAGGGCGCGAGACCCAGTACTTC. This sequence encodes CASSLYTGRETQYF.

V usage is TRBV10-3 and J usage is TRBJ1-2, with D unclear. V was trimmed by 2 bases and J by 4 bases, leaving 11 bases between them. This CDR3 is built from 14 residues. Germline V lookup: CDR1 ENHRY, CDR2 SYGVKD. The CDR3 DNA follows: TGTGCCATCAGTGAGGCAATACACAGCTATGGCTACACCTTC. It is translated as CAISEAIHSYGYTF.

About this clone: This specimen includes other DNA sequences encoding the same CDR3. V is TRBV5-1 and J is TRBJ2-7; D is ambiguous. Germline V gives CDR1 SGHRS, CDR2 YFSETQ. V lost 0 bases and J lost 2, with 6 bases in between. The CDR3 extends over 13 amino acids. The CDR3 DNA is TGCGCCAGCAGCTTGGACGGAGCCTACGAGCAGTACTTC. Protein: CASSLDGAYEQYF.

The chain combines TRBV5-1 with TRBJ1-1; D possibly corresponds to TRBD1 (5 bases). The CDR3 sequence is 13 residues long. From germline, CDR1 is SGHRS and CDR2 YFSETQ. V was pared by 0 bases and J by 7 bases, with 10 bases between. The CDR3 DNA reads as TGCGCCAGCAGCTTGGAGGACGGGGGTGAAGCTTTCTTT. Residues: CASSLEDGGEAFF.

The rearrangement uses TRBV7-9 and TRBJ2-7; a possible D gene is TRBD2 (5 bases). CDR3 size: 13 residues. Germline assignment: CDR1 SEHNR and CDR2 FQNEAQ (reference sequence). V lost 5 bases and J lost 10, with 18 bases in between. For the CDR3, the DNA is TGTGCCAGCAGCAGGGAAGTACGAGAGGGACAGTACTTC. Translating gives CASSREVREGQYF.

V gene TRBV9 combines with J gene TRBJ2-3; 7 bases are shared with TRBD1. Germline trimming cut 6 bases from V and 3 bases from J; bases unmatched to any gene: 4. CDR1 and CDR2 (germline): SGDLS, YYNGEE. The CDR3 loop spans 13 amino acids. The CDR3 DNA follows: TGTGCCAGCAAAGGGACAGCTACAGATACGCAGTATTTT. Amino acids: CASKGTATDTQYF. Full variable domain (remainder filled in from reference TRBV9 and TRBJ2-3): DSGVTQTPKHLITATGQRVTLRCSPRSGDLSVYWYQQSLDQGLQFLIQYYNGEERAKGNILERFSAQQFPDLHSELNLSSLELGDSALYFCASKGTATDTQYFGPGTRLTVL.

V is TRBV7-2 and J is TRBJ2-5; perhaps TRBD2 as D (7 bases). The V and J ends lost 5 bases and 5 bases respectively, with 12 bases between them. The germline V gene has CDR1 SGHTA and CDR2 FQGNSA. The CDR3 has 13 amino acids. This chain's CDR3 is CASSNKGGETQYF. As DNA, the CDR3 is TGTGCCAGCAGCAATAAGGGGGGGGAGACCCAGTACTTC.

In nucleotides, the CDR3 is TGTGCCAGCGTGGGACAGCTCAATCAGCCCCAGCATTTT. As protein: CASVGQLNQPQHF. V usage is TRBV2 and J usage is TRBJ1-5; TRBD1 matches 7 bases. CDR1 and CDR2 from the germline V gene are SNHLY and FYNNEI. This CDR3 has 13 residues. Unmatched junction bases numbered 4, after V lost 8 bases and J lost 3 bases. The full variable domain, completed using reference TRBV2 and TRBJ1-5, is EPEVTQTPSHQVTQMGQEVILRCVPISNHLYFYWYRQILGQKVEFLVSFYNNEISEKSEIFDDQFSVERPDGSNFTLKIRSTKLEDSAMYFCASVGQLNQPQHFGDGTRLSIL.

The chain uses TRBV10-2 and TRBJ2-2; the D gene could be TRBD1 or TRBD2 (5 bases each). This CDR3 is built from 15 residues. Trimming shortened V by 6 bases and J by 4 bases, and 15 bases separated the two germline ends. Germline V gene lookup returns CDR1 WSHSY and CDR2 SAAADI. CDR3 sequence: CASRLIDGATGELFF. The DNA for the CDR3 is TGCGCCAGCAGACTTATAGACGGGGCCACCGGGGAGCTGTTTTTT.

V is TRBV2 and J is TRBJ2-3; TRBD2 might be the D (5 bases). This CDR3 spans 13 amino acids. The germline CDR1 and CDR2 sequences are SNHLY and FYNNEI. Trimming removed 6 bases at V and 2 bases at J, with 9 bases between. The CDR3 protein is CASRAEVTDTQYF. The CDR3 nucleotides are TGTGCCAGCAGGGCGGAGGTCACAGATACGCAGTATTTT.

This clone appeared a few times. The gene calls are TRBV5-1 and TRBJ1-2; no reliable D call. The germline V and J ends were trimmed by 8 bases and 8 bases, with 13 bases remaining between them. This CDR3 spans 11 amino acids. Germline assignment: CDR1 SGHRS and CDR2 YFSETQ. The CDR3 reads CARGLMGGYTF. The CDR3 bases are TGCGCCAGAGGCCTGATGGGGGGCTACACCTTC.

This clone has only one observation. This sample includes further DNA sequences coding for the same CDR3. This chain joins TRBV19 and TRBJ2-7; 7 bases align to TRBD1. Per the germline V gene, CDR1 is LNHDA and CDR2 is SQIVND (reference sequence). CDR3 length: 13 amino acids. J was trimmed by 2 bases and V by 9 bases; bases with no gene match: 7. The CDR3 region has the DNA TGTGCCAGCAGCCTGCAGGGGGCCTACGAGCAGTACTTC. It encodes CASSLQGAYEQYF.

The genes are TRBV10-3 and TRBJ1-4, with D maybe TRBD1 (5 bases). Trimming left V 4 bases short and J 8 bases short, with 17 bases between. The CDR3 extends over 15 amino acids. Germline CDR1 ENHRY, CDR2 SYGVKD. The CDR3 DNA reads TGTGCCATCAGTGGCCGGGACGCGGAGCGGGAAAAACTGTTTTTT. As protein: CAISGRDAEREKLFF.

In regard to this clone: The sample holds other DNA sequences that translate to the same CDR3. The V and J genes are TRBV30 and TRBJ2-7, with 7 bases identical to TRBD1. Trimming at V came to 4 bases and at J to 3 bases, leaving 3 bases not matched to a gene. The CDR3 has 12 amino acids. The germline V gene has CDR1 GTSNPN and CDR2 SVGIG (reference sequence). The CDR3 region has the DNA TGTGCCTGGAACAGGGGTGGCTACGAGCAGTACTTC. Protein: CAWNRGGYEQYF.

The chain carries TRBV9 and TRBJ1-1; possible D gene TRBD1, 6 bases. CDR3 length: 15 amino acids. The germline V and J ends were trimmed by 4 bases and 3 bases, with 16 bases remaining between them. Looked up from germline, CDR1 is SGDLS and CDR2 is YYNGEE. The DNA for the CDR3 is TGTGCCAGCAGCCCAGGGGACCTCCGGGACACTGAAGCTTTCTTT. Its translation: CASSPGDLRDTEAFF.

V gene TRBV7-2 combines with J gene TRBJ1-4; D is uncertain. This CDR3 has 14 residues. Germline loops: CDR1 SGHTA, CDR2 FQGNSA. V was shortened by 1 base and J by 3 bases, with 6 bases between the two germline ends. The CDR3 sequence: CASSLGVANEKLFF. CDR3 nucleotides: TGTGCCAGCAGCTTAGGCGTGGCTAATGAAAAACTGTTTTTT.

Regarding this clone: Other nucleotide sequences from this sample produce the same CDR3. CDR3 nucleotides: TGCGCCAGCAGCCGGGACAGGGGAACCTACGAGCAGTACTTC. Translated, it gives CASSRDRGTYEQYF. The chain employs TRBV5-1 and TRBJ2-7; 10 bases map to TRBD1. Germline V gene data show CDR1 as SGHRS and CDR2 as YFSETQ. V gave up 4 bases and J gave up 2 bases; unmatched junction bases: 3. The CDR3 contains 14 residues.